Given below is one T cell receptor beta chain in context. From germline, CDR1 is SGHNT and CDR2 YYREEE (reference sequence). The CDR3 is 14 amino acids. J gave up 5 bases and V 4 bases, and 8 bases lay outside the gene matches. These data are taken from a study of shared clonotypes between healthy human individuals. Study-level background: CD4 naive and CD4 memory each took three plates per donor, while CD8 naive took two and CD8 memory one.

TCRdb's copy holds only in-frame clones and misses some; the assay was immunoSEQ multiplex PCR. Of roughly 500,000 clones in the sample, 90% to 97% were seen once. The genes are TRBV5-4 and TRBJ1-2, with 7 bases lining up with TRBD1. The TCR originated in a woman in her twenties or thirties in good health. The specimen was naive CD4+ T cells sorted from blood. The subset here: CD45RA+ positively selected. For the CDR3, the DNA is TGTGCCAGCAGCAGGGACAGTCGGCGTTATGGCTACACCTTC. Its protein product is CASSRDSRRYGYTF.